The T cell receptor beta chain under discussion was sequenced for a study of response to subunit inactivated influenza vaccine. Notes on the study in general: A suggestion made by the authors is that each seasonal influenza vaccination recruits few new T cells.

Comment on this clonotype: As yet, its antigen is unknown. A much more abundant neighbour one base away suggests this may be a read error.

CDR3 length equals 13 residues. Germline CDR1 is SGHAT and CDR2 is FQNNGV. Trimming took 7 bases from V and 6 from J, leaving 10 bases between them. TCRdb recomputed calls from the RT-PCR reads with MiXCR, one row per CDR3 protein. The sample lists hundreds of thousands of distinct CDR3 sequences, about 25% seen once, with approximately 2% in the top ten. Sequencing was performed on CD4+ T cells sorted from PBMCs, taken 5 days after vaccination. The clonotype was recovered from a man over 45 who received an inactivated influenza vaccine. V is TRBV11-2 and J is TRBJ1-6; D possibly corresponds to TRBD1 (6 bases). The CDR3, as DNA: TGTGCCAGCAAGGGACACCCTAATTCACCCCTCCACTTT. Its protein is CASKGHPNSPLHF.